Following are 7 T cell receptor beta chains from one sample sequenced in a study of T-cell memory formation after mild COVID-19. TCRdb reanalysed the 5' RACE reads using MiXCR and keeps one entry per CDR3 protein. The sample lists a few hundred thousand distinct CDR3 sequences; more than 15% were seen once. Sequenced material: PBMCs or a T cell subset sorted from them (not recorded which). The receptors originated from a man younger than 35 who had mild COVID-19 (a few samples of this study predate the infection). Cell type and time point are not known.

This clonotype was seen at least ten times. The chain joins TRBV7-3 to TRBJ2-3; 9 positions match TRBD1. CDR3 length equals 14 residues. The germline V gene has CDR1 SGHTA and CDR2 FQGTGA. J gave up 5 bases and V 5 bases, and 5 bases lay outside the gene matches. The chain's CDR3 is CASSPGQGGDTQYF. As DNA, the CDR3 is TGTGCCAGCAGCCCGGGACAGGGCGGAGATACGCAGTATTTT.

CDR3 amino acids: CASSSEPGLAGNEQYF. The CDR3 bases are TGCGCCAGCAGCAGCGAACCGGGACTAGCGGGTAACGAGCAGTACTTC. The V and J genes are TRBV5-1 and TRBJ2-7; 12 bases are a match to TRBD2. Germline V gene data show CDR1 as SGHRS and CDR2 as YFSETQ. After removal of 4 bases from V and 5 bases from J, the junction contained 10 bases not matched to a gene. The CDR3 has 16 residues.

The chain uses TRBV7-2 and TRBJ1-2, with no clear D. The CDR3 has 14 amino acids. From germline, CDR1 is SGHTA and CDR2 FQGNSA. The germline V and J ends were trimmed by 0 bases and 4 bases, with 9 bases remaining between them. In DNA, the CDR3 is TGTGCCAGCAGCTTAGCTGGGAGGAGCTATGGCTACACCTTC. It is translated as CASSLAGRSYGYTF.

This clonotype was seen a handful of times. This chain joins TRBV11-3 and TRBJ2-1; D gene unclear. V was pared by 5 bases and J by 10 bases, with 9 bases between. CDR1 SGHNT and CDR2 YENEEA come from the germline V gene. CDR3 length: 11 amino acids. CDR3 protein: CASSTRWEQFF. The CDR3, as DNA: TGTGCCAGCAGCACCCGTTGGGAGCAGTTCTTC. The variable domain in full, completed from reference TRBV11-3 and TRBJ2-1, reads EAGVVQSPRYKIIEKKQPVAFWCNPISGHNTLYWYLQNLGQGPELLIRYENEEAVDDSQLPKDRFSAERLKGVDSTLKIQPAELGDSAVYLCASSTRWEQFFGPGTRLTVL.

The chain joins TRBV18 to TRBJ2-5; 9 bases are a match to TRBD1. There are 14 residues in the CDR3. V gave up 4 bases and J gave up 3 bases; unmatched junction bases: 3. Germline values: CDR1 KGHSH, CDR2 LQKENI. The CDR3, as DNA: TGTGCCAGCTCACGGGACAGGGCGGAAGAGACCCAGTACTTC. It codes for CASSRDRAEETQYF.

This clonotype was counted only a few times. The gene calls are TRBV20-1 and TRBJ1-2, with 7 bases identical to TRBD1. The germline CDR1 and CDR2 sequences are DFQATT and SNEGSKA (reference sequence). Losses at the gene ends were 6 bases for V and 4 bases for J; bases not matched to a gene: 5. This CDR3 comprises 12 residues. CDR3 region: CSATAGGYGYTF. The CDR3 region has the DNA TGCAGTGCAACGGCAGGGGGCTATGGCTACACCTTC.

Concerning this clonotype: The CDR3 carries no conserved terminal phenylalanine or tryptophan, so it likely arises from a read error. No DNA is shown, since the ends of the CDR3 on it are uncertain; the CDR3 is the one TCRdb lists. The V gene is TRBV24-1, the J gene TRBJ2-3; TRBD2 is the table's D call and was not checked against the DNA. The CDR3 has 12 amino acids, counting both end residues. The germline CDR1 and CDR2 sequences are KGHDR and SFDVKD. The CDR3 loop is CATRGLLAGGPR.